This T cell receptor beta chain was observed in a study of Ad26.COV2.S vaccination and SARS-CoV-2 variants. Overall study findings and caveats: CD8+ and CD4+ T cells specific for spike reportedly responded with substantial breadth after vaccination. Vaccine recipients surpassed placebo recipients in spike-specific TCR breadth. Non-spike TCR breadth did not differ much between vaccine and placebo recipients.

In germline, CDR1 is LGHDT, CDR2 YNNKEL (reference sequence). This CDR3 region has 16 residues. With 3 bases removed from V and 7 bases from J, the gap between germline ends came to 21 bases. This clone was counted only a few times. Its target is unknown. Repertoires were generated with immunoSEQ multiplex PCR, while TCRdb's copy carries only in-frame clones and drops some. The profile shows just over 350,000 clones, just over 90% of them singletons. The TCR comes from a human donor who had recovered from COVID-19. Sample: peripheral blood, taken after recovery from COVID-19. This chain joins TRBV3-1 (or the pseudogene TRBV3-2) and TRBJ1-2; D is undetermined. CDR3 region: CASSQGTLSVRGGYTF. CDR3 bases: TGTGCCAGCAGCCAGGGTACTCTTTCGGTGCGTGGTGGCTACACCTTC.